Detailed here is one T cell receptor beta chain. The time point here: before natalizumab initiation. The V and J ends lost 0 bases and 4 bases respectively, with 16 bases between them. CDR1 GTSNPN and CDR2 SVGIG come from the germline V gene (reference sequence). The CDR3 totals 17 residues. The entry originates in a study of multiple sclerosis patients with progressive multifocal leukoencephalopathy. Repertoires were generated with immunoSEQ multiplex PCR, while TCRdb's copy carries only in-frame clones and drops some. Of some 30,000 clones in the sample, 85% to 90% were seen once. The gene calls are TRBV30 and TRBJ2-6, with unresolved D. The receptor's source is a human donor with multiple sclerosis. Material for sequencing was PBMCs. CDR3 DNA sequence: TGTGCCTGGAGTGTAGCCGGTTCCCAGGCGGGGGCCAACGTCCTGACTTTC. The encoded protein is CAWSVAGSQAGANVLTF.